This T cell receptor beta chain was identified in a study of CD8+ T cells in alopecia areata. RNA extraction and reverse transcription yielded cDNA as sequencing template. The repertoire was sequenced with immunoSEQ multiplex PCR; TCRdb's copy has only in-frame clones and lacks some. The sample shows 200,000 to 250,000 clones, under 75% of them seen only once. The treatment here: oral pan-JAK inhibitor, 5-10 mg twice daily. This CDR3 region has 13 residues. J gave up 6 bases and V 3 bases, and 5 bases lay outside the gene matches. CDR1 LGHNA and CDR2 YSLEER come from the germline V gene. The source was CD4+ T cells sorted from blood, collected at week 4, from a patient treated with tofacitinib. The rearrangement joins TRBV4-3 to TRBJ2-7, with 7 bases that match TRBD1. This receptor was identified in a human donor with alopecia areata. DNA for the CDR3: TGCGCCAGCAGCCAGACGACAGGGTCCGAGCAGTACTTC. Amino acid sequence: CASSQTTGSEQYF.